This TCR beta chain is from a study of T-cell memory formation after mild COVID-19. V was shortened by 5 bases and J by 7 bases, with 15 bases between the two germline ends. This CDR3 region has 14 residues. Constant-segment-primed 5'RACE gave TCR alpha and TCR beta cDNA libraries with sample barcodes and UMIs. From the 5' RACE reads, TCRdb called clonotypes with MiXCR, one entry per CDR3 protein. The data contain approximately 210,000 distinct CDR3 sequences, approximately 10% of them seen just once; the ten biggest clones take up less than 4%. The sequenced sample consisted of PBMCs or a T cell subset sorted from them (not recorded which). The V call is TRBV23-1, the J call TRBJ2-1, with a possible D match to TRBD2 (5 bases). TRBV23-1 is an open reading frame whose function is uncertain. This TCR was recovered from a man aged 18 to 30 who had mild COVID-19 (a few samples of this study predate the infection). Cell type and time point are not known. The CDR3 DNA is TGCGCCAGCAGTATTAAGGCTAGCCTAAATGAGCAGTTCTTC. This codes for CASSIKASLNEQFF.